The 12 T cell receptor beta chains given below trace back to one sample, sequenced in a study of T cell responses to AZD1222 COVID-19 vaccine. Sequencing was performed with immunoSEQ multiplex PCR; in TCRdb, only in-frame clones are kept and a portion is missing. The sample shows 70,000 to 95,000 clones, 90% to 95% of them seen only once. The starting material was peripheral blood, obtained 28 days after the second AZD1222 dose. The source of these receptors is an adult who received the AZD1222 COVID-19 vaccine.

This rearrangement joins TRBV30 to TRBJ1-4; D call uncertain. Germline loops: CDR1 GTSNPN, CDR2 SVGIG (reference sequence). V shed 0 bases and J shed 8 bases, with 7 bases lying between them. The length of the CDR3 is 12 residues. The chain's CDR3 is CAWSVLREKLFF. The CDR3 DNA follows: TGTGCCTGGAGTGTACTAAGGGAAAAACTGTTTTTT.

This clone is medium-sized by share. The chain carries TRBV19 and TRBJ1-2, with TRBD1 identical over 7 bases. This CDR3 has 18 amino acids. V lost 9 bases to trimming and J lost 4 bases; unmatched junction nucleotides: 23. Per the germline V gene, CDR1 is LNHDA and CDR2 is SQIVND (reference sequence). CDR3 protein: CASTIVGTASPKGYGYTF. CDR3 in DNA: TGTGCCAGCACGATCGTGGGGACAGCATCCCCTAAAGGCTATGGCTACACCTTC.

The chain employs TRBV7-8 and TRBJ1-2; D is unclear. The germline V gene has CDR1 SGHVS and CDR2 FQNEAQ. This CDR3 comprises 12 residues. Trimming removed 5 bases at V and 8 bases at J, with 12 bases between. Here the CDR3 reads CASSPTMGGYTF. Written as DNA, the CDR3 is TGTGCCAGCAGCCCTACAATGGGGGGCTACACCTTC.

The rearrangement uses TRBV3-1 (or the pseudogene TRBV3-2) and TRBJ1-6, with 8 bases lining up with TRBD1. Trimming took 7 bases from V and 2 from J; bases not matched to a gene: 7. Germline-derived CDR1 and CDR2 are LGHDT and YNNKEL (reference sequence). The CDR3 totals 16 residues. The DNA of the CDR3 is TGTGCCAGCATGGACCAGGGGGCCGCCTATAATTCACCCCTCCACTTT. Its translation: CASMDQGAAYNSPLHF.

The table lists this clone with a few counts. J is TRBJ1-1 and V is TRBV5-4; the D gene is possibly TRBD1 (6 bases). The germline gives CDR1 SGHNT, CDR2 YYREEE (reference sequence). With 6 bases removed from V and 1 base from J, the gap between germline ends came to 16 bases. This CDR3 has 15 amino acids. The CDR3 region has the DNA TGTGCCAGCAACGACAGGACCCAGGGGAACACTGAAGCTTTCTTT. Translating gives CASNDRTQGNTEAFF.

V usage is TRBV20-1 and J usage is TRBJ2-3; D gene unclear. V shed 6 bases and J shed 5 bases, with 6 bases lying between them. The CDR3 length is 10 residues. The germline V gene has CDR1 DFQATT and CDR2 SNEGSKA (reference sequence). This CDR3 is CSAGLDTQYF. DNA for the CDR3: TGCAGTGCAGGGCTAGATACGCAGTATTTT.

This sequence joins TRBV29-1 and TRBJ1-2; D is ambiguous. V dropped 3 bases and J dropped 5 bases, with 10 bases sitting between them. The CDR3 runs to 12 residues. Germline CDR1 is SQVTM and CDR2 is ANQGSEA. The DNA of the CDR3 is TGCAGCGTTGACCAGGTTGGATATGGCTACACCTTC. Translated: CSVDQVGYGYTF. Full variable domain (outside the CDR3, taken from reference TRBV29-1 and TRBJ1-2): SAVISQKPSRDICQRGTSLTIQCQVDSQVTMMFWYRQQPGQSLTLIATANQGSEATYESGFVIDKFPISRPNLTFSTLTVSNMSPEDSSIYLCSVDQVGYGYTFGSGTRLTVV.

The chain is built from TRBV5-4 and TRBJ2-1; the match to TRBD2 covers 9 bases. The CDR3 extends over 14 amino acids. Looked up from germline, CDR1 is SGHNT and CDR2 is YYREEE (reference sequence). With 5 bases clipped from V and 6 bases from J, the junction kept 6 bases outside the gene matches. DNA for the CDR3: TGTGCCAGCAGTTGGGCTAGCGGGACCAATGAGCAGTTCTTC. This sequence encodes CASSWASGTNEQFF.

This clone was detected only once. The V gene is TRBV7-3, the J gene TRBJ1-3; D might be TRBD1 (6 bases). CDR1 and CDR2 from the germline V gene are SGHTA and FQGTGA. The CDR3 consists of 16 residues. The V end lost 5 bases, the J end lost 2 bases, and 16 bases lay between the germline ends. CDR3 sequence reads: CASSLVGQTAGNTIYF. CDR3 bases: TGTGCCAGCAGCCTAGTAGGACAGACTGCTGGAAACACCATATATTTT.

The gene calls are TRBV11-2 and TRBJ1-6; no firm D call. The CDR3 extends over 13 amino acids. Germline V CDR1 and CDR2: SGHAT, FQNNGV. Trimming stripped 0 bases from V and 8 bases from J, with 5 bases between. CDR3 in amino acids: CASSLDSYSPLHF. The CDR3 region has the DNA TGTGCCAGCAGCTTAGATAGTTATTCACCCCTCCACTTT.

This clone was seen only once. J is TRBJ2-7 and V is TRBV19; D gene ambiguous. The V gene lost 11 bases and the J gene lost 6 bases, with 20 bases spanning the gap. The length of the CDR3 is 13 residues. The germline V gene encodes CDR1 LNHDA and CDR2 SQIVND (reference sequence). The CDR3: CAARQGLLSEQYF. Written as DNA, the CDR3 is TGTGCCGCCCGACAAGGGCTGTTAAGCGAGCAGTACTTC.

This sequence joins TRBV7-8 and TRBJ2-7; 8 bases align to TRBD1. Germline CDR1 reads SGHVS; CDR2 reads FQNEAQ. The length of the CDR3 is 17 residues. The junction had 11 bases not matched to a gene; V was cut back by 2 bases and J by 2 bases. This CDR3 is CASSLILRDRTTYEQYF. CDR3 sequence (DNA): TGTGCCAGCAGCTTAATACTCCGGGACAGGACAACCTACGAGCAGTACTTC.